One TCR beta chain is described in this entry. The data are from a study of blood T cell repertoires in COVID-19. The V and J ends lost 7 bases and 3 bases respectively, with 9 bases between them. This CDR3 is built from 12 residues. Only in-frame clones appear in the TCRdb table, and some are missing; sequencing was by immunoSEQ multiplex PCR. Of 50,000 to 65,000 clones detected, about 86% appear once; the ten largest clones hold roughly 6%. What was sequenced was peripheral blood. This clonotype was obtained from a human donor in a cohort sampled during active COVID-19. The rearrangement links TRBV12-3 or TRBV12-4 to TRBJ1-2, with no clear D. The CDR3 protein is CASTHRDYGYTF. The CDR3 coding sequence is TGTGCCAGCACCCACAGAGACTATGGCTACACCTTC.